Presented here are 11 T cell receptor beta chains from one specimen sequenced in a study of OX40 agonist ivuxolimab in advanced cancers. Some clones are missing from TCRdb's copy, which holds only in-frame ones; the method was immunoSEQ multiplex PCR. The profile shows approximately 74,000 clones, 70% to 90% of them singletons. Source: CD4+ or CD8+ T cells sorted from blood, taken in a trial of the OX40 agonist ivuxolimab. All receptors derive from an adult with an advanced solid tumor such as melanoma, head and neck, liver or kidney cancer.

This clone has a single count. This rearrangement joins TRBV11-2 to TRBJ2-3; no clear D. V was clipped by 3 bases and J by 4 bases, with 5 bases between them. CDR3 length: 12 residues. Germline V lookup: CDR1 SGHAT, CDR2 FQNNGV. The CDR3 DNA reads as TGTGCCAGCAGCTTTCGCGCAGATACGCAGTATTTT. Translation gives CASSFRADTQYF.

In this sample, this clone turned up once. The rearrangement joins TRBV5-1 to TRBJ1-1, with unresolved D. In germline, CDR1 is SGHRS, CDR2 YFSETQ. CDR3 length: 14 residues. Trimming took off 2 bases at V and 0 bases at J, with 8 bases between the two ends. DNA for the CDR3: TGCGCCAGCAGCTTTTCAGGAGTGAACACTGAAGCTTTCTTT. Encoded protein: CASSFSGVNTEAFF.

The chain uses TRBV11-2 and TRBJ1-1; 7 positions agree with TRBD1. Germline trimming cut 2 bases from V and 0 bases from J; bases unmatched to any gene: 6. The CDR3 runs 16 residues. Germline lookup yields CDR1 SGHAT and CDR2 FQNNGV. The CDR3 nucleotides are TGTGCCAGCAGCTTAAATTTAGGGACAGTGAACACTGAAGCTTTCTTT. It is translated as CASSLNLGTVNTEAFF.

The chain is built from TRBV7-2 and TRBJ2-5; 7 nucleotides match TRBD2. With V trimmed by 3 bases and J by 2 bases, 9 bases remained unmatched. The CDR3 sequence is 16 residues long. Germline lookup yields CDR1 SGHTA and CDR2 FQGNSA. This CDR3 reads CASSLGLAGGQETQYF. The DNA for the CDR3 is TGTGCCAGCAGCTTGGGTTTAGCGGGTGGGCAAGAGACCCAGTACTTC. The entire variable domain, with the rest obtained from reference TRBV7-2 and TRBJ2-5, is as follows: GAGVSQSPSNKVTEKGKDVELRCDPISGHTALYWYRQSLGQGLEFLIYFQGNSAPDKSGLPSDRFSAERTGGSVSTLTIQRTQQEDSAVYLCASSLGLAGGQETQYFGPGTRLLVL.

The rearrangement uses TRBV11-2 and TRBJ2-5, with 9 positions matching TRBD1. V trimming: 5 bases; J trimming: 7 bases; junction bases outside the gene matches: 8. The CDR3 totals 14 residues. Germline V CDR1 and CDR2: SGHAT, FQNNGV. The CDR3: CASSPRDRVGTQYF. DNA for the CDR3: TGTGCCAGCAGCCCTCGGGACAGGGTAGGGACCCAGTACTTC.

This chain uses TRBV7-2 with TRBJ2-6; D possibly corresponds to TRBD2 (5 bases). The germline V and J ends were trimmed by 5 bases and 0 bases, with 11 bases remaining between them. The CDR3 sequence is 16 residues long. Germline CDR1 and CDR2: SGHTA and FQGNSA. CDR3 bases: TGTGCCAGCAGCCCCCAGGCGGGCTCTGGGGCCAACGTCCTGACTTTC. Its translation is CASSPQAGSGANVLTF.

The V and J genes are TRBV11-2 and TRBJ2-7; TRBD2 might be the D (7 bases). Trimming stripped 5 bases from V and 2 bases from J, with 13 bases between. The CDR3 covers 14 residues. CDR1 is SGHAT, CDR2 FQNNGV, per germline. For the CDR3, the DNA is TGTGCCAGCAGCGCAAGCGGGACAACCTACGAGCAGTACTTC. Protein: CASSASGTTYEQYF.

The J gene is TRBJ2-1, the V gene TRBV19; D gene ambiguous. V was cut by 5 bases and J by 4 bases, with 15 bases left in between. The germline V gene has CDR1 LNHDA and CDR2 SQIVND (reference sequence). CDR3 size: 15 residues. CDR3 in amino acids: CASSDGLVSYNEQFF. In DNA form, the CDR3 reads TGTGCCAGTAGTGACGGTCTAGTTTCTTACAATGAGCAGTTCTTC.

V gene TRBV19 combines with J gene TRBJ1-1, with TRBD1 matching over 8 bases. With 3 bases clipped from V and 9 bases from J, the junction kept 9 bases outside the gene matches. The CDR3 is 14 residues long. Germline loops: CDR1 LNHDA, CDR2 SQIVND (reference sequence). The CDR3 DNA follows: TGTGCCAGTAGTATTATGGACAGGGAAGTTAAAGCTTTCTTT. Translation: CASSIMDREVKAFF.

The V call is TRBV2, the J call TRBJ1-5; 9 nucleotides agree with TRBD1. The CDR3 loop spans 15 amino acids. The V segment lost 8 bases and the J segment 1 base; nucleotides outside the gene matches: 6. Germline CDR1 reads SNHLY; CDR2 reads FYNNEI. The CDR3 sequence is CASGTTGGSNQPQHF. In DNA, the CDR3 is TGTGCCAGCGGAACGACAGGGGGGAGCAATCAGCCCCAGCATTTT.

V gene TRBV28 combines with J gene TRBJ2-1, with a possible D match to TRBD2 (6 bases). The CDR3 is 17 amino acids. Between the trimmed V and J ends, which lost 8 bases and 12 bases, there was a span of 32 bases. Per germline, CDR1 MDHEN and CDR2 SYDVKM. The CDR3 loop reads CASLPVGGISQRWVQFF. DNA for the CDR3: TGTGCCAGCCTCCCCGTAGGAGGGATATCACAAAGATGGGTGCAGTTCTTC.